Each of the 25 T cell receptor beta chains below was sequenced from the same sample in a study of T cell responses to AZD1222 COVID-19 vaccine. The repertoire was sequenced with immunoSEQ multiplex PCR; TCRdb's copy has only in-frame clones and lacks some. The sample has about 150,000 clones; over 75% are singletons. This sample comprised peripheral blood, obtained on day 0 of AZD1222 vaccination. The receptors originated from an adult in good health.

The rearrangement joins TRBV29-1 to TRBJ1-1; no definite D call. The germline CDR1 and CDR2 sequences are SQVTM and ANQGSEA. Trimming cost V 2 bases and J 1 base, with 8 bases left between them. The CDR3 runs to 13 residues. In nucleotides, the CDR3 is TGCAGCGTTGAACGGGATTCGAACACTGAAGCTTTCTTT. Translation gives CSVERDSNTEAFF.

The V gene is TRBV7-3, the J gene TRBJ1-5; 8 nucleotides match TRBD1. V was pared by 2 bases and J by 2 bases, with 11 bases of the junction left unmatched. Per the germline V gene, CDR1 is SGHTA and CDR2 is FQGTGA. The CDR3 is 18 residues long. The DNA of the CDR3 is TGTGCCAGCAGCTTACCGGGACAGGCTGGGAAAGGCAATCAGCCCCAGCATTTT. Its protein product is CASSLPGQAGKGNQPQHF.

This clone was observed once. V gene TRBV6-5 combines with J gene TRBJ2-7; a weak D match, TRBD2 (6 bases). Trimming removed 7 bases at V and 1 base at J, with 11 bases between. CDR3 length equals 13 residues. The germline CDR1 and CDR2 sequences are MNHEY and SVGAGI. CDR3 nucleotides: TGTGCCAGCACTTCCGCGGGATCCTACGAGCAGTACTTC. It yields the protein CASTSAGSYEQYF.

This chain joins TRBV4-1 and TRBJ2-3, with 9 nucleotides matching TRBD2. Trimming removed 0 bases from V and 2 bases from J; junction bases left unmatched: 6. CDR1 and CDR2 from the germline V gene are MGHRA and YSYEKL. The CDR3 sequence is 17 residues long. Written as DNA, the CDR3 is TGCGCCAGCAGCCAAGAAGGTTCTAGCGGGGTCACAGATACGCAGTATTTT. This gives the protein CASSQEGSSGVTDTQYF.

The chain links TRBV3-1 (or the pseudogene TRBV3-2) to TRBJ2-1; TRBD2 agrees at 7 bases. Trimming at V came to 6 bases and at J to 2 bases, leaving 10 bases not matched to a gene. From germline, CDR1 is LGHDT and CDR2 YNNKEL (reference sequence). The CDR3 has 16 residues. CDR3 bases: TGTGCCAGCAGTCAGGGAGGGAGGCCCCCCTACAATGAGCAGTTCTTC. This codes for CASSQGGRPPYNEQFF.

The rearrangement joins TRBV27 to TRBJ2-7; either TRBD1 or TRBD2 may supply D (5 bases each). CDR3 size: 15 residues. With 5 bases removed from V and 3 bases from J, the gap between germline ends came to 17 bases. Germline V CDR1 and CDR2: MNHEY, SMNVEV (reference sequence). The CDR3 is CASSGSGTSHYEQYF. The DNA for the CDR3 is TGTGCCAGCAGTGGGTCCGGGACCTCCCACTACGAGCAGTACTTC.

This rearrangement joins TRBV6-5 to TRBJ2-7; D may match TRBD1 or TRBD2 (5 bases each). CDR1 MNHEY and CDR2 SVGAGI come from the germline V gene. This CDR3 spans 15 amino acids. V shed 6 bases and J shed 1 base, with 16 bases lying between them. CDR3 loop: CASSPTGEGSYEQYF. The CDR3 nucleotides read TGTGCCAGCAGCCCCACCGGAGAGGGGTCCTACGAGCAGTACTTC.

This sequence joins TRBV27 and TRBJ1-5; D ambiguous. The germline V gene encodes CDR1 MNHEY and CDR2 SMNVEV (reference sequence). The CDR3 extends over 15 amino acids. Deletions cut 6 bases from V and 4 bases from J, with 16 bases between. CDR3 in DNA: TGTGCCAGCAGCCTATGGTCCGGCAAGAATCAGCCCCAGCATTTT. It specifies CASSLWSGKNQPQHF.

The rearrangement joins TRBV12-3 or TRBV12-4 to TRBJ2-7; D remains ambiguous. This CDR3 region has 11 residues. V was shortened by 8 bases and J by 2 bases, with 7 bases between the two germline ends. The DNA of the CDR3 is TGTGCCAGCCGATTCCCCTACGAGCAGTACTTC. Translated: CASRFPYEQYF.

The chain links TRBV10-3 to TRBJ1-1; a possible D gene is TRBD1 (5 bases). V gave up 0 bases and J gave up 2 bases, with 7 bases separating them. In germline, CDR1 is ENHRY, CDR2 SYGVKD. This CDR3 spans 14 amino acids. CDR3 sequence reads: CAISESGGNTEAFF. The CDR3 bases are TGTGCCATCAGTGAGTCGGGGGGTAACACTGAAGCTTTCTTT.

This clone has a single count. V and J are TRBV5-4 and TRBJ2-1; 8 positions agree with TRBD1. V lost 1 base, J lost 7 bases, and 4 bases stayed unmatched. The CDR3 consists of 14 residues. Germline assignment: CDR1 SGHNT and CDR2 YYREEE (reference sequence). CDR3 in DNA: TGTGCCAGCAGCTTGTGGCAGGGGGCGAATGAGCAGTTCTTC. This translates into CASSLWQGANEQFF.

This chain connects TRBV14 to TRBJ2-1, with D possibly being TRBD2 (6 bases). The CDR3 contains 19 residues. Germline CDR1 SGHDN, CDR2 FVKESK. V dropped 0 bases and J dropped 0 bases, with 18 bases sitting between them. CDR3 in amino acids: CASSQDLWTTASSYNEQFF. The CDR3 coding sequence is TGTGCCAGCAGCCAAGATCTTTGGACTACCGCCAGCTCCTACAATGAGCAGTTCTTC.

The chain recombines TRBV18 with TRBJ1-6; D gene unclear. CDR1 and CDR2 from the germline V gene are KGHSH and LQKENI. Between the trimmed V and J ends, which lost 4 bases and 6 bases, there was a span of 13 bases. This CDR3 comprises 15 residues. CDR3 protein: CASSRLHASNSPLHF. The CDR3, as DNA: TGTGCCAGCTCACGACTCCACGCGAGTAATTCACCCCTCCACTTT.

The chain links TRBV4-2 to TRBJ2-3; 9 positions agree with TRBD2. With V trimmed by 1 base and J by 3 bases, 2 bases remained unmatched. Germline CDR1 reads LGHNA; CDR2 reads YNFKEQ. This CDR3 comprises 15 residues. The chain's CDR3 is CASSQGTSETDTQYF. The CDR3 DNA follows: TGTGCCAGCAGCCAAGGGACTAGCGAAACAGATACGCAGTATTTT.

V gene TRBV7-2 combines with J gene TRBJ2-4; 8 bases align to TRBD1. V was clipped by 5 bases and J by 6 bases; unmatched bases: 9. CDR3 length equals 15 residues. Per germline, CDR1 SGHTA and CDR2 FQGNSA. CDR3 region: CASSPGPGTGNIQYF. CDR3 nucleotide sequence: TGTGCCAGCAGCCCAGGTCCCGGGACAGGAAACATTCAGTACTTC.

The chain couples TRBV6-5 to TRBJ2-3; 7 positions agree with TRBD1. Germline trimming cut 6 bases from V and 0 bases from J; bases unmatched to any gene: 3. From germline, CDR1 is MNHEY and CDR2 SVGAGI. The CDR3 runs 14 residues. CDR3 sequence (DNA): TGTGCCAGCAGATGGACAGGAAGCACAGATACGCAGTATTTT. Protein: CASRWTGSTDTQYF.

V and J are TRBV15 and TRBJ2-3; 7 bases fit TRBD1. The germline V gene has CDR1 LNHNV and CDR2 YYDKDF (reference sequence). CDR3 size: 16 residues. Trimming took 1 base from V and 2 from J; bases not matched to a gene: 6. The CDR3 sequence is CATSRGKGQFTDTQYF. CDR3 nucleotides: TGTGCCACCAGCAGAGGGAAGGGACAGTTCACAGATACGCAGTATTTT.

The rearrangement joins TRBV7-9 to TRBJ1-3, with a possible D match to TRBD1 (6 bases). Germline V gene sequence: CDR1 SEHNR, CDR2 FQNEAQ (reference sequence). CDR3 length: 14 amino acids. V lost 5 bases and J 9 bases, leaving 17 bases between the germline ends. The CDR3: CASSRQTGSFTIYF. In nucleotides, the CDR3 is TGTGCCAGCAGCCGGCAGACAGGATCGTTCACCATATATTTT.

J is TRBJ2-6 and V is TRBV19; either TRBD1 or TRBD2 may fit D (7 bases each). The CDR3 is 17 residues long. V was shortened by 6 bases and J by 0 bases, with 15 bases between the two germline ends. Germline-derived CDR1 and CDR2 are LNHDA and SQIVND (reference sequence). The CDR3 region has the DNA TGTGCCAGTAGGCCAGGGGGGGAAGCCTCTGGGGCCAACGTCCTGACTTTC. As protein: CASRPGGEASGANVLTF.

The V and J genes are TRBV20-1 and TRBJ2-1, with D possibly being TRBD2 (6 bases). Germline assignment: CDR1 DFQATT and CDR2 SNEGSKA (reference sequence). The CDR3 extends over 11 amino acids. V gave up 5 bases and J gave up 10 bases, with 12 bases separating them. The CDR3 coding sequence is TGCAGTGCTGAACTAGCTGGAGAGCAGTTCTTC. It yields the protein CSAELAGEQFF.

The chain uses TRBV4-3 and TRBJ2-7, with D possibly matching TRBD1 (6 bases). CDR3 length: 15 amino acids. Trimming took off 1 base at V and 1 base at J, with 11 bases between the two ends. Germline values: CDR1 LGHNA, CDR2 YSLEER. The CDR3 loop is CASSQGWDISYEQYF. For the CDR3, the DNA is TGCGCCAGCAGCCAAGGGTGGGACATTTCCTACGAGCAGTACTTC.

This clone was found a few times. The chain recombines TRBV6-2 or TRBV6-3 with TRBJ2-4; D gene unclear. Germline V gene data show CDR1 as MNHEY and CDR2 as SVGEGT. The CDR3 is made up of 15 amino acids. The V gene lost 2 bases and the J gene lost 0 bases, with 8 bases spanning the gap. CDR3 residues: CASSYLQLAKNIQYF. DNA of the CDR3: TGTGCCAGCAGTTACCTACAACTAGCCAAAAACATTCAGTACTTC.

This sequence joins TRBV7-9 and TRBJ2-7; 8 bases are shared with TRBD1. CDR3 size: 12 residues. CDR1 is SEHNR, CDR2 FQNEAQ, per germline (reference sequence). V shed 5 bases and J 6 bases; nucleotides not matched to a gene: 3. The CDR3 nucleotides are TGTGCCAGCAGCCCTACAGGGGGCGAGCAGTACTTC. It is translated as CASSPTGGEQYF.

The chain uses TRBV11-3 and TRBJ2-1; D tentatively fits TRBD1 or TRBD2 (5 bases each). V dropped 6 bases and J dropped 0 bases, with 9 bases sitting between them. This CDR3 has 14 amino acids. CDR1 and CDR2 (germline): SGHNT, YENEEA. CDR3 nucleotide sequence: TGTGCCAGCAGTGAGGGGAGCTCCTACAATGAGCAGTTCTTC. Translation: CASSEGSSYNEQFF.

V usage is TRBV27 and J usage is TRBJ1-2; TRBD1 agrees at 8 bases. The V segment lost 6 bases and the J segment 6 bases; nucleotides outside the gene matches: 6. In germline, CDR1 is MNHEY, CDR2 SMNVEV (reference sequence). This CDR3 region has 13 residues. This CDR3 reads CASSYRGSDGYTF. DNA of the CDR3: TGTGCCAGCAGCTACAGGGGGAGCGATGGCTACACCTTC.